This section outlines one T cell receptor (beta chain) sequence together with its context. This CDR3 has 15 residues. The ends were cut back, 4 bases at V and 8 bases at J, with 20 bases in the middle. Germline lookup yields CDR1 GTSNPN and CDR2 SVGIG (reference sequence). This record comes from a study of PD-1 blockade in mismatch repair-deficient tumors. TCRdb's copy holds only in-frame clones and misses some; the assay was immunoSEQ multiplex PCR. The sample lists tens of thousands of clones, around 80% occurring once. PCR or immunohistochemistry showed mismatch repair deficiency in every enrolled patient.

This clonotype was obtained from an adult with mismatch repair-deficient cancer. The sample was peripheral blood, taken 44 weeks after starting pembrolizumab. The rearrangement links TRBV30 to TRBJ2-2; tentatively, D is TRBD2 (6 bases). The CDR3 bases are TGTGCCTGGAACTTACGACACCGGGGGAGGGGGGAGCTGTTTTTT. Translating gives CAWNLRHRGRGELFF. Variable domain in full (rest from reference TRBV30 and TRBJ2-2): SQTIHQWPATLVQPVGSPLSLECTVEGTSNPNLYWYRQAAGRGLQLLFYSVGIGQISSEVPQNLSASRPQDRQFILSSKKLLLSDSGFYLCAWNLRHRGRGELFFGEGSRLTVL.